This TCR beta chain was sequenced for a study of blood T cell repertoires in COVID-19. Study-level information: The study drew acute and convalescent COVID-19 samples from the United States, Italy and Spain.

V lost 3 bases and J lost 6; bases outside the gene matches: 10. The germline V gene encodes CDR1 KGHDR and CDR2 SFDVKD. The CDR3 contains 16 residues. As processed by the authors: Reference gene primers were amplified, and this amplification served to estimate nucleated cell counts. Measured with immunoSEQ multiplex PCR; TCRdb has only the in-frame clones, and not every one. From that table come the V and J calls and clone size; the DNA was used to work out D and trimming. In the table there are just under 350,000 clones, about nine tenths of which are singletons. Sample: peripheral blood. The chain recombines TRBV24-1 with TRBJ2-1, with TRBD2 matching 7 bases. This TCR derives from a woman aged 50 to 60 with COVID-19, enrolled during active disease. CDR3 DNA sequence: TGTGCCACCAGTGATACTAGCGTAGAAGACGGCAATGAGCAGTTCTTC. Translating gives CATSDTSVEDGNEQFF.